The clone carrying this T cell receptor delta chain is medium-sized by share. The sample comes from a study of gamma-delta chains in newborns, infants, children. About the study: Innate gammadelta T cells reportedly expand polyclonally right after birth, driven by microbial exposure, per the title.

TCRdb reran clone calling via CATT on the reads. The data contain roughly 7,900 delta-chain clones, 1.6% of them singletons. The TCR comes from a child who was a newborn, infant or young child, either healthy, febrile or measles-vaccinated (not recorded which). Sequenced sample: blood.

CDR3 loop: CALGGRPSYRLGDTSDKLIF. In DNA, the CDR3 is TGTGCTCTTGGGGGGCGGCCTTCCTACCGGCTGGGGGATACGTCCGATAAACTCATCTTT. V usage is TRDV1 and J usage is TRDJ1, with 12 nucleotides matching TRDD3. The CDR3 is 20 amino acids. The germline V gene encodes CDR1 TSWWSYY and CDR2 QGS. Trimming cost V 4 bases and J 3 bases; bases outside gene matches: 18.